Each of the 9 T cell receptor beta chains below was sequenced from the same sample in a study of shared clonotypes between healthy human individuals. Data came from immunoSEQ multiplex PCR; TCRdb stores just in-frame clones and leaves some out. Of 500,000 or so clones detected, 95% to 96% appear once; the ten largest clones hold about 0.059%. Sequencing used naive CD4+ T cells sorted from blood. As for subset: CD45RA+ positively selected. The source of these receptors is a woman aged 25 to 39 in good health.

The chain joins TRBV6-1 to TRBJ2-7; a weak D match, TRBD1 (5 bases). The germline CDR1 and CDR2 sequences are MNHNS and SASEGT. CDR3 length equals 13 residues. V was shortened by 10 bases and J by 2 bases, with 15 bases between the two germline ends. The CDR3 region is CATIQGEAYEQYF. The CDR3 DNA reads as TGTGCCACCATCCAGGGTGAAGCCTACGAGCAGTACTTC.

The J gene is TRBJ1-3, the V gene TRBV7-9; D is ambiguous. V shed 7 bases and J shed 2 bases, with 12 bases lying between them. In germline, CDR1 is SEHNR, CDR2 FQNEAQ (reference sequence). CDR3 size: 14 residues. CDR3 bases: TGTGCCAGCACCTTTGCGGGGACTGGAAACACCATATATTTT. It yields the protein CASTFAGTGNTIYF. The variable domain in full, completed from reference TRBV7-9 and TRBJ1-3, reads DTGVSQNPRHKITKRGQNVTFRCDPISEHNRLYWYRQTLGQGPEFLTYFQNEAQLEKSRLLSDRFSAERPKGSFSTLEIQRTEQGDSAMYLCASTFAGTGNTIYFGEGSWLTVV.

Here the CDR3 reads CASSLGLSSGNTIYF. For the CDR3, the DNA is TGTGCCAGCAGCTTGGGACTCAGCTCTGGAAACACCATATATTTT. The chain links TRBV5-4 to TRBJ1-3; D is ambiguous. The germline V gene encodes CDR1 SGHNT and CDR2 YYREEE (reference sequence). The CDR3 runs to 15 residues. V lost 0 bases to trimming and J lost 0 bases, with 7 bases between them.

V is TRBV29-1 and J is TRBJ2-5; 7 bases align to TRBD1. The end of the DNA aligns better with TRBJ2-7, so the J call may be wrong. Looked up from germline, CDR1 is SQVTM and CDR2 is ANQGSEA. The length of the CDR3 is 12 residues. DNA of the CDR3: TGCAGCGTTGTAGGCAGGGGGATCGAGCAGTACTTC. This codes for CSVVGRGIEQYF.

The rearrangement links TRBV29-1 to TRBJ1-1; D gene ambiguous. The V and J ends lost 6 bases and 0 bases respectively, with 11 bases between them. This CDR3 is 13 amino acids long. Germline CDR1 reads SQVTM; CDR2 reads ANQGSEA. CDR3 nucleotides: TGCAGCGTCCAACCGAGAATGAACACTGAAGCTTTCTTT. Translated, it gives CSVQPRMNTEAFF.

In DNA, the CDR3 is TGCGCCAGCAGCTTGATGGTACGGGAGACCCAGTACTTC. This encodes CASSLMVRETQYF. J is TRBJ2-5 and V is TRBV5-1; no definite D call. Germline lookup yields CDR1 SGHRS and CDR2 YFSETQ. The CDR3 is made up of 13 amino acids. Deletions cut 1 base from V and 5 bases from J, with 9 bases between.

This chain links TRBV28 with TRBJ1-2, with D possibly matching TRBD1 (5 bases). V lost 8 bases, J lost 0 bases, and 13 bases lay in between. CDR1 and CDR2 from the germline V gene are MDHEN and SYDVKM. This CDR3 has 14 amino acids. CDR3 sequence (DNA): TGTGCCAGCCGGGGGGTTTTAGCTAACTATGGCTACACCTTC. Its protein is CASRGVLANYGYTF.

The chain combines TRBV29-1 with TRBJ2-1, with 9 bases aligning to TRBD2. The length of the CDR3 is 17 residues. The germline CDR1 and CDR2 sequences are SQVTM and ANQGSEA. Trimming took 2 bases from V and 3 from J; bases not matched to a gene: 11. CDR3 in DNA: TGCAGCGTTGAACCCCTTAGCGGGAGTGTCGGCTACAATGAGCAGTTCTTC. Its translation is CSVEPLSGSVGYNEQFF.

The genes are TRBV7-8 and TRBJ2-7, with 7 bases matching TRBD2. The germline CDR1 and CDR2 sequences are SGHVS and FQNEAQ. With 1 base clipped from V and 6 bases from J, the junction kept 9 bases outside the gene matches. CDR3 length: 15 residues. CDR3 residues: CASSLVGTIVVEQYF. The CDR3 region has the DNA TGTGCCAGCAGCTTAGTAGGGACTATCGTGGTCGAGCAGTACTTC.